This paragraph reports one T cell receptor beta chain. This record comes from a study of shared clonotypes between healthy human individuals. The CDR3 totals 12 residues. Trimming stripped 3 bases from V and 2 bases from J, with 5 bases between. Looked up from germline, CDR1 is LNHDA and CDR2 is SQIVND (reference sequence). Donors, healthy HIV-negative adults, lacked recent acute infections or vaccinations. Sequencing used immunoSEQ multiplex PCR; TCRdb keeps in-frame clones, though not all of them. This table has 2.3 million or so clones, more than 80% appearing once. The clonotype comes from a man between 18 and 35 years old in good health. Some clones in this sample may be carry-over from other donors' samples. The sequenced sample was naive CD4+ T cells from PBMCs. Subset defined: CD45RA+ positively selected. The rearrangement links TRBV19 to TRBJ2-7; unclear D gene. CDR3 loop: CASSMSTYEQYF. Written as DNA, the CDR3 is TGTGCCAGTAGTATGAGTACCTACGAGCAGTACTTC.